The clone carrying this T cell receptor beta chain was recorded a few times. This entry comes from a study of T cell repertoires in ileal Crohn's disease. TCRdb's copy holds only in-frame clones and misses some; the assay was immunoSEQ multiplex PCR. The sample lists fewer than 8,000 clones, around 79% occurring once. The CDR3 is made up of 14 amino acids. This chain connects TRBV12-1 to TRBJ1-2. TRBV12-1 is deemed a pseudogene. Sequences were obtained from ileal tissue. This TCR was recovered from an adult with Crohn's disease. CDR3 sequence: CASNPRRGPYGYTF. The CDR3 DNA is TGTGCCAGCAACCCGAGGAGAGGCCCCTATGGCTACACCTTC.